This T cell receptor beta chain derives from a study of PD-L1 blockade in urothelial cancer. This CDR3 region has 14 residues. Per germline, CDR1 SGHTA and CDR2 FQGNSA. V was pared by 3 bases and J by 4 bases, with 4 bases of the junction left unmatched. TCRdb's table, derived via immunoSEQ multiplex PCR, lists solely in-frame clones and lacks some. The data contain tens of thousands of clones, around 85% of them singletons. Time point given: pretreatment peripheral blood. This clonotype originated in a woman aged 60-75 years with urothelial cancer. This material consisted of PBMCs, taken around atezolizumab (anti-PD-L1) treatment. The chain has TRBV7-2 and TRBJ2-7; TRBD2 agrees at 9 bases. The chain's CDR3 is CASSLGTSLYEQYF. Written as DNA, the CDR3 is TGTGCCAGCAGCTTGGGGACTAGCTTGTACGAGCAGTACTTC. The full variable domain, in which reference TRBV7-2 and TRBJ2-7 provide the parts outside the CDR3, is GAGVSQSPSNKVTEKGKDVELRCDPISGHTALYWYRQSLGQGLEFLIYFQGNSAPDKSGLPSDRFSAERTGGSVSTLTIQRTQQEDSAVYLCASSLGTSLYEQYFGPGTRLTVT.